The clone carrying this T cell receptor (beta chain) was recorded many times. Unique molecular identifiers tagged the TCRbeta library. Via MiXCR, TCRdb re-called the PCR reads, giving one row per CDR3 protein. The sample has some 300,000 distinct CDR3 sequences, around 10% seen once. This entry comes from a study of T-cell reconstitution after alpha-beta-depleted transplantation in children. The specimen was PBMCs, collected before TCRalphabeta/CD19-depleted stem cell transplant. The receptor was derived from a boy younger than two with acute myeloid leukemia, due to receive a stem cell transplant.

CDR3 region: CASSKANNKGGTDTQYF. In DNA form, the CDR3 reads TGTGCCAGCAGCAAAGCGAACAATAAAGGGGGAACAGATACGCAGTATTTT. V gene TRBV21-1 combines with J gene TRBJ2-3; no DNA check was done on the table's D call, TRBD1. TRBV21-1 is noted as a pseudogene. The CDR3 has 17 amino acids.